This paragraph covers one T cell receptor (beta chain) sequence. V was clipped by 2 bases and J by 13 bases, with 12 bases between them. CDR1 and CDR2 from the germline V gene are SGHDT and YYEEEE. The length of the CDR3 is 11 residues. This entry is derived from a study of control samples from healthy donors and cancer patients. This table comes from immunoSEQ multiplex PCR, and its TCRdb copy is limited to in-frame clones, with some not included. The data hold roughly 74,000 clones, with approximately 94% observed a single time. The sequence derives from a woman younger than 35 in good health. The chain combines TRBV5-6 with TRBJ1-2, with D possibly being TRBD1 (5 bases). The specimen sequenced was blood. The CDR3 sequence is CASSFYGTFTF. CDR3 in DNA: TGTGCCAGCAGCTTTTATGGGACCTTCACCTTC.